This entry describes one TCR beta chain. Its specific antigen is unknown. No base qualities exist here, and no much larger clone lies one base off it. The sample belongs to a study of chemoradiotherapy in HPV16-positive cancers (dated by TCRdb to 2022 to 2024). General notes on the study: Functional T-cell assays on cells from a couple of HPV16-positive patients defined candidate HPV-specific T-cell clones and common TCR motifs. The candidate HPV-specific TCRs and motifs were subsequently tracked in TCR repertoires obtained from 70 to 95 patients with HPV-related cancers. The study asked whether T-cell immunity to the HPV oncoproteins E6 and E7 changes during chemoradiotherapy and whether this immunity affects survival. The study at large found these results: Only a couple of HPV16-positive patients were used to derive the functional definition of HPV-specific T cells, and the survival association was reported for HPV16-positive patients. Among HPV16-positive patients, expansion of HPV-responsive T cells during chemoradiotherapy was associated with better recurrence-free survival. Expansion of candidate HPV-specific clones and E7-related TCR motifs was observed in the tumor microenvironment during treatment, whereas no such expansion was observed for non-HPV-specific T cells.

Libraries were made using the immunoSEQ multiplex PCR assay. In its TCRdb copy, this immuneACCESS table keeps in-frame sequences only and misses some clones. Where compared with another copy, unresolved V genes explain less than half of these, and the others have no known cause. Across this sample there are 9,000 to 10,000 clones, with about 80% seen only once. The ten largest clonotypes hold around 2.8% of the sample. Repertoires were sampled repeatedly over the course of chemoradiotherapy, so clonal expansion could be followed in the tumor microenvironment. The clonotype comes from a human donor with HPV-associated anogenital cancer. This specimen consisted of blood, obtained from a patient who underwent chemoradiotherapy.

CDR3 reads: CASSDISGNTIYF. The nucleotide sequence reads TGTGCCAGCAGCGACATCTCTGGAAACACCATATATTTT. The chain is made from TRBV7-6 and TRBJ1-3, with no confident D gene call. Its CDR3 holds 13 amino acids, cysteine through phenylalanine. The CDR3 DNA has 39 bases and is translated from base 1. V gives up 5 bases and J gives up 0 bases, and the segment between their germline ends measures 5 bases. For CDR1 and CDR2, the germline V gene lists SGHVS and FNYEAQ.